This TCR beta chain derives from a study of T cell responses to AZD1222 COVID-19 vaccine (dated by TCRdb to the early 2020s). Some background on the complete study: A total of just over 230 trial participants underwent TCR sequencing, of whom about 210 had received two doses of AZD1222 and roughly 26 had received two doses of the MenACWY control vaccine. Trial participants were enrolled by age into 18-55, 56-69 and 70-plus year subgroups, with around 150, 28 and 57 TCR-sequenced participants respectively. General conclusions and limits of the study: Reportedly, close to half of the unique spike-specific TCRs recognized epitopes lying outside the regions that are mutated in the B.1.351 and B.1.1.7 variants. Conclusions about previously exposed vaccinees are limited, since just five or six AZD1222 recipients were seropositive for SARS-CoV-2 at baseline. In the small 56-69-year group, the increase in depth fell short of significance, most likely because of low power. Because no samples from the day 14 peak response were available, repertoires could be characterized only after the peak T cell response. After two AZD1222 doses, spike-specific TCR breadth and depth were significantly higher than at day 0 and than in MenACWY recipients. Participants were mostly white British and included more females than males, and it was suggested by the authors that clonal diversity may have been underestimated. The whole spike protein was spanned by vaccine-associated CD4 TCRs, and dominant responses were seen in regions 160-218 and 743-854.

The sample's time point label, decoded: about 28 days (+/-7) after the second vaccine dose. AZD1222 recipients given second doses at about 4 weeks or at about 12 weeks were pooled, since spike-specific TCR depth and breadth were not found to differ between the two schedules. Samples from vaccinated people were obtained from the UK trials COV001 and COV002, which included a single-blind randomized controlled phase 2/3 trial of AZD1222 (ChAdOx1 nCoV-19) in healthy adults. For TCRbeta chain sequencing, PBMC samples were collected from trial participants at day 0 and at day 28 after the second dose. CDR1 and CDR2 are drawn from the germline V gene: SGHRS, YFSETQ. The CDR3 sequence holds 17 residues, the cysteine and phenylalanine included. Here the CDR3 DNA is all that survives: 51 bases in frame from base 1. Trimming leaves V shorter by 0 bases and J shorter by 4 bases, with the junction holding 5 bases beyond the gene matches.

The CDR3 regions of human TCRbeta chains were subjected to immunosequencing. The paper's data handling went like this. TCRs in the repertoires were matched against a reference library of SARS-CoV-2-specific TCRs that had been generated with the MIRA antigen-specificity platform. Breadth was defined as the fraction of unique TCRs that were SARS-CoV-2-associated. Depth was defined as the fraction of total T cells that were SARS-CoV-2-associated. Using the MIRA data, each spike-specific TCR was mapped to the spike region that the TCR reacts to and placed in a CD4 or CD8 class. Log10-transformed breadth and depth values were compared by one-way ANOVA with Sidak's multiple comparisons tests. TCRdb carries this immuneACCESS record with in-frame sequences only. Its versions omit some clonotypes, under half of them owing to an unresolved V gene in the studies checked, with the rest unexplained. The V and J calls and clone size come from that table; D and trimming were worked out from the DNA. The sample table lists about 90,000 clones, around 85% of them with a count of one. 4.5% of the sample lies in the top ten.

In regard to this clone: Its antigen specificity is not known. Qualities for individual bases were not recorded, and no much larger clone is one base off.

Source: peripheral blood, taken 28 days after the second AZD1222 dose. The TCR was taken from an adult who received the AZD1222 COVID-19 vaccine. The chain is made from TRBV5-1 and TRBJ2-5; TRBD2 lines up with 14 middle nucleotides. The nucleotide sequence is TGCGCCAGCAGCTTGGGGACTAGCGGGGGGAAAGGAGAGACCCAGTACTTC. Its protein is CASSLGTSGGKGETQYF.